The source of this TCR beta chain is a study of T cell repertoires in cytomegalovirus infection. Whole-study context: The public TCR beta signatures pointed to both CMV infection and matching HLA type. General study findings and limits: Carriers of CMV and the relevant HLA type were discriminated by public TCR beta frequency.

To note about this clonotype: Its antigen is not identified.

TCRdb passed the reads through MiXCR, listing each CDR3 protein once. The sample consists of about 400,000 distinct CDR3 sequences, 15% to 20% of them appearing once. This CDR3 is built from 13 residues. Trimming pared 3 bases from V and 4 bases from J, leaving 8 bases between. Germline V gene data show CDR1 as SGHNT and CDR2 as YYREEE (reference sequence). The sample comprised PBMCs. The source is a human donor in good health (CMV status not recorded). Some clones in this sample may be carry-over from other donors' samples. J is TRBJ2-1 and V is TRBV5-4, with D possibly being TRBD2 (5 bases). The CDR3: CASSSRGYNEQFF. Written as DNA, the CDR3 is TGTGCCAGCAGCTCCCGGGGATACAATGAGCAGTTCTTC.